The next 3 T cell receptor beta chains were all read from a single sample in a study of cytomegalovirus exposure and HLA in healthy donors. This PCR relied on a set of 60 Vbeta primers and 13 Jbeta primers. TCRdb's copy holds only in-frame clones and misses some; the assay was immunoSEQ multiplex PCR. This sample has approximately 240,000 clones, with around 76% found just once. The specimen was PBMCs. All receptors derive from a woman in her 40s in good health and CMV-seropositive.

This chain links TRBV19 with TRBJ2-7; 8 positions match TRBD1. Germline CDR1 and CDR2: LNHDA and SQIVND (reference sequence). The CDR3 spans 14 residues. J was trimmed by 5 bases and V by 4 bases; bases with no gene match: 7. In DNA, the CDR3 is TGTGCCAGTAGTACCCGGACAGGGCTGAACGAGCAGTACTTC. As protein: CASSTRTGLNEQYF. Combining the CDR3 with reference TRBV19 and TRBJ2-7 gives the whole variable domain DGGITQSPKYLFRKEGQNVTLSCEQNLNHDAMYWYRQDPGQGLRLIYYSQIVNDFQKGDIAEGYSVSREKKESFPLTVTSAQKNPTAFYLCASSTRTGLNEQYFGPGTRLTVT.

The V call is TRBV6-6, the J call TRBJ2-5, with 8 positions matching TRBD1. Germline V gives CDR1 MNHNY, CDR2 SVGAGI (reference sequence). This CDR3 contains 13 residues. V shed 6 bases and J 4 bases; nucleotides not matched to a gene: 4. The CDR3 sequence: CASRPTGGETQYF. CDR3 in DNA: TGTGCCAGCAGACCTACAGGGGGAGAGACCCAGTACTTC.

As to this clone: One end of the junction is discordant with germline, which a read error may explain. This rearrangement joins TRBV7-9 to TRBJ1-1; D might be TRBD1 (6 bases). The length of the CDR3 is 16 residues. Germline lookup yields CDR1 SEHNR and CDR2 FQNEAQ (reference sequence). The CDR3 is CSSSLAREGVRTEAFF. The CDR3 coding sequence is TGTTCCAGCAGCTTAGCGCGGGAGGGGGTACGGACTGAAGCTTTCTTT.